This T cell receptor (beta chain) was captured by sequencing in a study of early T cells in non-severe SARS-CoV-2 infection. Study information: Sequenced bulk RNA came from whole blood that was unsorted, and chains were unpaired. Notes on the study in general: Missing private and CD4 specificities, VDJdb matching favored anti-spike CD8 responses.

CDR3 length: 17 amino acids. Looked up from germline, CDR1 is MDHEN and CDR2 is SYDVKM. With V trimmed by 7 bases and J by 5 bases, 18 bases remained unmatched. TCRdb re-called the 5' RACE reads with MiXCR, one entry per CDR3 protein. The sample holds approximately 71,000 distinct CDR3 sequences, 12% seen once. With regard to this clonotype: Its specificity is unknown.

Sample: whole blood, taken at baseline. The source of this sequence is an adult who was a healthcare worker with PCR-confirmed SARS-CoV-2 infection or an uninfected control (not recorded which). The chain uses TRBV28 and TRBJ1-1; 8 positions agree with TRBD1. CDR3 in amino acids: CASITAGGVQIGTEAFF. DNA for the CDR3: TGTGCCAGCATCACCGCAGGGGGCGTCCAGATTGGAACTGAAGCTTTCTTT. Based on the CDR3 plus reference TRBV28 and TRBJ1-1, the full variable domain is DVKVTQSSRYLVKRTGEKVFLECVQDMDHENMFWYRQDPGLGLRLIYFSYDVKMKEKGDIPEGYSVSREKKERFSLILESASTNQTSMYLCASITAGGVQIGTEAFFGQGTRLTVV.